This T cell receptor beta chain was observed in a study of blood T cell repertoires in COVID-19. Study at large: Researchers got acute and convalescent COVID-19 samples from the United States, Italy and Spain. Sources were T cells, B-cell-depleted T cells, or PBMCs; the material itself was cDNA or gDNA.

CDR3 length equals 16 residues. CDR1 and CDR2 from the germline V gene are SGHKS and YYEKEE (reference sequence). V trimming: 0 bases; J trimming: 3 bases; junction bases outside the gene matches: 6. Methods used by the authors: Amplified reference gene primers provided the basis for estimating nucleated cell counts. This table comes from immunoSEQ multiplex PCR, and its TCRdb copy is limited to in-frame clones, with some not included. V and J calls and clone size are as listed in that table; D and trimming were resolved from the DNA. The profile shows roughly 90,000 clones, roughly 82% of them singletons.

Sequenced: peripheral blood. This chain joins TRBV5-5 and TRBJ2-5, with 9 bases aligning to TRBD1. The sequence came from a human donor in a cohort sampled during active COVID-19. Here the CDR3 reads CASSLGAGTGKETQYF. The CDR3, as DNA: TGTGCCAGCAGCTTGGGGGCTGGGACAGGGAAAGAGACCCAGTACTTC.